This T cell receptor beta chain was recorded in a study of blood T cell repertoires in COVID-19. Germline V CDR1 and CDR2: LNHDA, SQIVND (reference sequence). The CDR3 extends over 17 amino acids. The J segment lost 1 base and the V segment lost 0 bases, leaving 6 bases of the junction unmatched. Authors' methods: Amplification from reference gene primers served as the basis for estimated nucleated cell counts. The table came from immunoSEQ multiplex PCR; TCRdb's copy has only in-frame clones and leaves some out. V, J and clone size are taken as reported in that table, and D and trimming were inferred from the DNA itself. The data hold approximately 200,000 clones, with around 85% observed a single time.

Sample: PBMCs or T cells enriched from blood (not recorded which). The receptor's source is a man aged 40-55 years who had recovered from COVID-19. The gene calls are TRBV19 and TRBJ2-7; 10 bases match TRBD2. The CDR3, as DNA: TGTGCCAGTAGTATAGAGGCTAGCGGGAGCCGATCCTACGAGCAGTACTTC. It specifies CASSIEASGSRSYEQYF. Supplemented by reference TRBV19 and TRBJ2-7, the full variable domain reads DGGITQSPKYLFRKEGQNVTLSCEQNLNHDAMYWYRQDPGQGLRLIYYSQIVNDFQKGDIAEGYSVSREKKESFPLTVTSAQKNPTAFYLCASSIEASGSRSYEQYFGPGTRLTVT.